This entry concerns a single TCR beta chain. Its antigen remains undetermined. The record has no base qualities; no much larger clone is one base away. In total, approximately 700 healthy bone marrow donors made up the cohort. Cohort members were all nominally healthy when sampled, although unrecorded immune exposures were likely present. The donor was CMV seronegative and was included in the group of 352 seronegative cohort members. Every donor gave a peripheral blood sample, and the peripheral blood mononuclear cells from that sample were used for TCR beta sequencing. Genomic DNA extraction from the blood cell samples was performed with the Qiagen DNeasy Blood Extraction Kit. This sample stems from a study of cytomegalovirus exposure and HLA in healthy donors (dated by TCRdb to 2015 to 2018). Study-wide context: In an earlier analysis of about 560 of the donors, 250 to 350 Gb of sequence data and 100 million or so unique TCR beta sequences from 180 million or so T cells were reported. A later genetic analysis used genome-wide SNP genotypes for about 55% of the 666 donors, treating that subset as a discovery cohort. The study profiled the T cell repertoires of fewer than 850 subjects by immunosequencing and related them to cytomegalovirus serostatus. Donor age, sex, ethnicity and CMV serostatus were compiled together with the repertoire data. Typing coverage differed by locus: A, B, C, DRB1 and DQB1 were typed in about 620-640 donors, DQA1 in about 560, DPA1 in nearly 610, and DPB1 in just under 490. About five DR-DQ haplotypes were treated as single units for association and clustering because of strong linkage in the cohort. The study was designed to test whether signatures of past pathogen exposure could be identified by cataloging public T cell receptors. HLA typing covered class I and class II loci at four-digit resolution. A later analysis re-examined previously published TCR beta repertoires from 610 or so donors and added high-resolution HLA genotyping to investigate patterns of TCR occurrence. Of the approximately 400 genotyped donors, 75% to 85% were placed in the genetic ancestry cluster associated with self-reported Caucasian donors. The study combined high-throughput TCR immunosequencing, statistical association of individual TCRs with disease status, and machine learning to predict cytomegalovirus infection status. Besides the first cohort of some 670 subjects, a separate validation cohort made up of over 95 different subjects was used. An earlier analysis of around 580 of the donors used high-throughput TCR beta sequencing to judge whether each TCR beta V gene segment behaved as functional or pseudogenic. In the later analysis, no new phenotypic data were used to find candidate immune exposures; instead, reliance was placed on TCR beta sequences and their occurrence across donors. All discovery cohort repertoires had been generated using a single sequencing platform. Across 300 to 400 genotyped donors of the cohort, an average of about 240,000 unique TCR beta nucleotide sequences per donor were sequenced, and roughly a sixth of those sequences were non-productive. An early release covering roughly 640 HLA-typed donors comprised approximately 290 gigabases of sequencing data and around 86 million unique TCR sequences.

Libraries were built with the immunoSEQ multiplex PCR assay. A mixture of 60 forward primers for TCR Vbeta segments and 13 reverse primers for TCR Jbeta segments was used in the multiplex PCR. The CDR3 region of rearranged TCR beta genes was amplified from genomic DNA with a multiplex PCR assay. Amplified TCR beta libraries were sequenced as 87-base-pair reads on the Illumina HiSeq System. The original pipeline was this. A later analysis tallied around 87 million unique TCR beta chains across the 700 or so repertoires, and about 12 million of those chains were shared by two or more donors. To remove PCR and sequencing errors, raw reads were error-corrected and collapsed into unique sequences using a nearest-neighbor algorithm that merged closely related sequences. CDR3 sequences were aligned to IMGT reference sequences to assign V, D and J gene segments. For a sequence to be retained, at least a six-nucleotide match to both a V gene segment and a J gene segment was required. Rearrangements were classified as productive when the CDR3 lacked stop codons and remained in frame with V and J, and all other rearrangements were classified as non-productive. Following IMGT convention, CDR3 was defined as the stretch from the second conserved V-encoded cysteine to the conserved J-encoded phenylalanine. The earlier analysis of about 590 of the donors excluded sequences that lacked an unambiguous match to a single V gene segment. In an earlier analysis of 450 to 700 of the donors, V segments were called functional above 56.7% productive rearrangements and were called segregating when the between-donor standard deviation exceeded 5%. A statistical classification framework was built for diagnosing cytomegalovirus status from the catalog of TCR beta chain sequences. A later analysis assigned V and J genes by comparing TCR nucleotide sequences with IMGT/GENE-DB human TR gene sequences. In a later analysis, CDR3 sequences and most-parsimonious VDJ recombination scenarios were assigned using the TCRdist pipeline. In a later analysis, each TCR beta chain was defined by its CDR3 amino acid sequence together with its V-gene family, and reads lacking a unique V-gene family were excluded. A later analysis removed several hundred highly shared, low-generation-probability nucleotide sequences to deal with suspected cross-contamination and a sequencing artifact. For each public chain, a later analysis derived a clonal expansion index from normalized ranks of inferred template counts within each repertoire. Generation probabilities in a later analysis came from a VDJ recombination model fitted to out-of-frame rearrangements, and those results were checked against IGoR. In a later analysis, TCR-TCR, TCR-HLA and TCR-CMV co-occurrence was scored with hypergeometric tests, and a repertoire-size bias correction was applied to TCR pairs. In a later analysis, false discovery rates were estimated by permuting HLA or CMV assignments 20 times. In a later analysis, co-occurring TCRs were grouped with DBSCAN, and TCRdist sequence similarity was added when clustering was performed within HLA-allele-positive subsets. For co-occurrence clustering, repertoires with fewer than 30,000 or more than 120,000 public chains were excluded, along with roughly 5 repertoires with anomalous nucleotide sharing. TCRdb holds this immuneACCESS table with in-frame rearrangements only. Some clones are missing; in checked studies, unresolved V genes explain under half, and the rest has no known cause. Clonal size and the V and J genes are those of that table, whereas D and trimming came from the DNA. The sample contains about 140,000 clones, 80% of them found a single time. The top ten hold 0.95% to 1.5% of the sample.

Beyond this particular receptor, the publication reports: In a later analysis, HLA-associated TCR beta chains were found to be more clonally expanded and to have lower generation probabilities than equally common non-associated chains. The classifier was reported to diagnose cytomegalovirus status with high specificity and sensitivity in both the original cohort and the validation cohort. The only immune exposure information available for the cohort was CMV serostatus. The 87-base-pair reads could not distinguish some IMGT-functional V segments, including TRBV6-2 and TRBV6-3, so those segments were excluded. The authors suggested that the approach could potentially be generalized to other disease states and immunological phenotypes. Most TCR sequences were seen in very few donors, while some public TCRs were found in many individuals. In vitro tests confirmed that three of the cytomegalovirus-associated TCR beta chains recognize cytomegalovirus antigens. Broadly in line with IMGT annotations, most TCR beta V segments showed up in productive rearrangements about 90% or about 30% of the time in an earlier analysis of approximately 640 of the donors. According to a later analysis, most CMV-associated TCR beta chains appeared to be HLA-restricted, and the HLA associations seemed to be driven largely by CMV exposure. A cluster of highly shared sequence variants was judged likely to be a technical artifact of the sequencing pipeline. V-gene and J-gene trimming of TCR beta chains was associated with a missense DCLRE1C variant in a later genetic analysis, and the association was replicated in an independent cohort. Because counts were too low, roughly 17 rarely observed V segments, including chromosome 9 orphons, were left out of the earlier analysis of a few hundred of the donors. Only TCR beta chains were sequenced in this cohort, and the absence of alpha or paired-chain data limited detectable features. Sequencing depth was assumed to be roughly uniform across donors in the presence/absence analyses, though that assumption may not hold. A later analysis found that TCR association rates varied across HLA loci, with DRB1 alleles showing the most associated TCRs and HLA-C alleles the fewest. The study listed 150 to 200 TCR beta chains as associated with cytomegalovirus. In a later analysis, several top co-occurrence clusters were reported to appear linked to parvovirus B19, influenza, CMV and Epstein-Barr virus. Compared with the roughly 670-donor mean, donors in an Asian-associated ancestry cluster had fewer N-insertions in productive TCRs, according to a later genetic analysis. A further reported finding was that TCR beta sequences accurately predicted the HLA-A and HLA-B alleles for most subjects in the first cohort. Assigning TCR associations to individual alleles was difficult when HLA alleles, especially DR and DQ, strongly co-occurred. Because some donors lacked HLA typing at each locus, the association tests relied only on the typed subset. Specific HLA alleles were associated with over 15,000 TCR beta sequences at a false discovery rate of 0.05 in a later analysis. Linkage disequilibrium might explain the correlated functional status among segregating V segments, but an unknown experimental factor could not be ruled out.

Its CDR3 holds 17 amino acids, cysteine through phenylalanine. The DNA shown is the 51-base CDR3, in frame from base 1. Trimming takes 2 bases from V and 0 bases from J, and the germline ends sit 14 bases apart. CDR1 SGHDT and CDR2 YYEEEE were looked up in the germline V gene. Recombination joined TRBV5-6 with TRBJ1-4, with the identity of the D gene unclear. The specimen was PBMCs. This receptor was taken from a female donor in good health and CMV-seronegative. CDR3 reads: CASSFMGSQATNEKLFF. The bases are TGTGCCAGCAGCTTTATGGGCAGCCAGGCAACTAATGAAAAACTGTTTTTT.